The present T cell receptor (beta chain) was sequenced within a study of molecular identifiers for immune sequencing clone quantification. TCRdb reanalysed the PCR reads using MiXCR and keeps one entry per CDR3 protein. Of some 70,000 distinct CDR3 sequences listed, over 15% are singletons. Germline V gene sequence: CDR1 MNHEY, CDR2 SMNVEV (reference sequence). V was cut by 6 bases and J by 8 bases, with 25 bases left in between. The CDR3 consists of 17 residues. Ten or more counts support this clonotype. J is TRBJ1-4 and V is TRBV27; D is undetermined. The TCR originated in a human donor in good health. Some libraries in this study had Jurkat cell RNA spiked in. The material sequenced was naive CD8+ T cells from blood, with Jurkat cell RNA spiked in. Sample subset: FACS-sorted CD8+CD4-CCR7+CD45RA+ naive T cells. The CDR3 sequence is CASSFIAGNTRGEKLFF. CDR3 DNA: TGTGCCAGCAGCTTCATCGCGGGCAACACCCGCGGGGAAAAACTGTTTTTT.